This T cell receptor (beta chain) was found in a study of blood T cell repertoires in COVID-19. Here immunoSEQ multiplex PCR was the method, and the copy in TCRdb shows in-frame clones only, minus some. The data show roughly 160,000 clones, approximately 80% seen once. Everyone who took part was roughly 18 to 89 years old, and they came from about two dozen US areas. This CDR3 is 14 amino acids long. V lost 5 bases and J lost 1, with 11 bases in between. Germline assignment: CDR1 LNHDA and CDR2 SQIVND (reference sequence). The sequencing sample was made of PBMCs or T cells enriched from blood (not recorded which). This TCR derives from a man aged 45 to 65 who had recovered from COVID-19. The chain recombines TRBV19 with TRBJ1-1; D gene unclear. CDR3 protein: CASSPQRPNTEAFF. The CDR3 region has the DNA TGTGCCAGTAGTCCCCAGAGGCCGAACACTGAAGCTTTCTTT.